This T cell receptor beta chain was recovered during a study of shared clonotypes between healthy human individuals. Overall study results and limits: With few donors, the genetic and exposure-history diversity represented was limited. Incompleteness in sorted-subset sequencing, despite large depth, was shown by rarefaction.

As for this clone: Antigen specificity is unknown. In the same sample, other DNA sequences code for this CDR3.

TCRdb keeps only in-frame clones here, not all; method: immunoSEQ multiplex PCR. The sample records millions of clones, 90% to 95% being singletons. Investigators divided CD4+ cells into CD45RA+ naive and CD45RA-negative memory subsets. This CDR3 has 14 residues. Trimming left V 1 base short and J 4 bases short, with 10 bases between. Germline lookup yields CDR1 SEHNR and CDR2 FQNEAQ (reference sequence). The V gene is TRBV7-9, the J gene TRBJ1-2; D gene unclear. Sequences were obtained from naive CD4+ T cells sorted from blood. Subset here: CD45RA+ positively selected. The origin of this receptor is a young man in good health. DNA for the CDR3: TGTGCCAGCAGCTTAGTTGGGGTGAGCTATGGCTACACCTTC. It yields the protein CASSLVGVSYGYTF.